This T cell receptor (beta chain) originates from a study of cytomegalovirus exposure and HLA in healthy donors. Study-level results: In vitro checks showed that three CMV-associated chains really do target CMV antigens.

The V and J ends lost 0 bases and 5 bases respectively, with 14 bases between them. Germline-derived CDR1 and CDR2 are LNHNV and YYDKDF (reference sequence). This CDR3 region has 16 residues. It was with 60 Vbeta and 13 Jbeta primers that the PCR ran. TCRdb keeps only in-frame clones here, not all; method: immunoSEQ multiplex PCR. The sample lists about 120,000 clones; 55% to 75% were seen once. This clone showed up just a few times. Its antigen is not identified. The clonotype comes from a man aged 30 to 39 in good health and CMV-seropositive. The sequencing sample was made of PBMCs. This rearrangement joins TRBV15 to TRBJ2-1; D possibly corresponds to TRBD2 (6 bases). The CDR3 DNA follows: TGTGCCACCAGCAGAGAGAGGCGGGACCTCCACAATGAGCAGTTCTTC. Translating gives CATSRERRDLHNEQFF.